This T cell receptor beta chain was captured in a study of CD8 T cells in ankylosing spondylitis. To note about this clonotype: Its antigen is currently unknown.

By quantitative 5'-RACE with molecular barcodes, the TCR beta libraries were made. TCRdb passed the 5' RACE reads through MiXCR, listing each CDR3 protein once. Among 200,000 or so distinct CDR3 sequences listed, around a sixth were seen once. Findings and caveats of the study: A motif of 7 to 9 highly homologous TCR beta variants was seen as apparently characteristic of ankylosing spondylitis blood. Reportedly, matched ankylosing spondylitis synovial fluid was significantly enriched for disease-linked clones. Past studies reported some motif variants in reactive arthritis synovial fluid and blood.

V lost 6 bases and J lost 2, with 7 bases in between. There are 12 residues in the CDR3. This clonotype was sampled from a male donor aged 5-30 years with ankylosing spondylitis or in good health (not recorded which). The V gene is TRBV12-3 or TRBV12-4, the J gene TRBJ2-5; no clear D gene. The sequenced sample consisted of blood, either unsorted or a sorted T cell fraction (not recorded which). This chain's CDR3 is CASRMWQETQYF. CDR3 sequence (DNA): TGTGCCAGCAGGATGTGGCAAGAGACCCAGTACTTC.